These T cell receptor beta chains were read from a single sample in a study of control samples from healthy donors and cancer patients. Profiled with immunoSEQ multiplex PCR; TCRdb holds only in-frame clones, not every one. The data contain 70,000 or so clones, roughly 92% of them seen just once; the ten biggest clones take up 6.2%. The sequenced material came from blood. The source of these receptors is a woman aged 40-49 years in good health. CDR3s include the opening cysteine and the closing phenylalanine or tryptophan. The order of the fields is V gene, clone size, J gene, D gene, CDR3 protein, CDR3 DNA. D genes are given only for firm matches. Size tells how often a clone was seen (once, few, many) or the class of an expanded clone, and some rows leave it out.

V gene: TRBV6-4
clone size: -
J gene: TRBJ2-2
D gene: TRBD1
CDR3 protein: CASSARTGSTGELFF
CDR3 DNA: TGTGCCAGCAGCGCTAGGACAGGGTCCACCGGGGAGCTGTTTTTT

V gene: TRBV5-1
clone size: -
J gene: TRBJ2-5
D gene: TRBD1
CDR3 protein: CASSVPGQKKETQYF
CDR3 DNA: TGCGCCAGCAGCGTACCGGGACAGAAAAAAGAGACCCAGTACTTC

V gene: TRBV4-1
clone size: once
J gene: TRBJ1-4
D gene: -
CDR3 protein: CASSQVGQINEKLFF
CDR3 DNA: TGCGCCAGCAGCCAAGTGGGACAAATTAATGAAAAACTGTTTTTT

V gene: TRBV4-1
clone size: -
J gene: TRBJ1-2
D gene: TRBD1
CDR3 protein: CASSPLQGAASYGYTF
CDR3 DNA: TGCGCCAGCAGCCCCTTACAGGGGGCGGCTAGCTATGGCTACACCTTC

V gene: TRBV5-1
clone size: -
J gene: TRBJ2-2
D gene: -
CDR3 protein: CASSPGGGGELFF
CDR3 DNA: TGCGCCAGCAGCCCCGGGGGTGGCGGGGAGCTGTTTTTT

V gene: TRBV27
clone size: -
J gene: TRBJ1-1
D gene: TRBD1
CDR3 protein: CASSSRQGRNTEAFF
CDR3 DNA: TGTGCCAGCAGTTCGCGACAGGGGAGGAACACTGAAGCTTTCTTT

V gene: TRBV5-1
clone size: -
J gene: TRBJ2-3
D gene: -
CDR3 protein: CASSSTSGVLTDTQYF
CDR3 DNA: TGCGCCAGCAGCTCTACCAGCGGAGTCCTCACAGATACGCAGTATTTT

V gene: TRBV5-6
clone size: -
J gene: TRBJ1-1
D gene: -
CDR3 protein: CASSQMGMNTEAFF
CDR3 DNA: TGTGCCAGCTCTCAGATGGGGATGAACACTGAAGCTTTCTTT

V gene: TRBV24-1
clone size: -
J gene: TRBJ2-1
D gene: TRBD1
CDR3 protein: CATRDRGGSYNEQFF
CDR3 DNA: TGTGCCACCCGGGACAGGGGTGGGTCCTACAATGAGCAGTTCTTC

V gene: TRBV6-4
clone size: -
J gene: TRBJ2-1
D gene: TRBD2
CDR3 protein: CASSLRRTSGGANEQFF
CDR3 DNA: TGTGCCAGCAGTCTTCGGCGGACTAGCGGGGGGGCAAATGAGCAGTTCTTC

V gene: TRBV15
clone size: once
J gene: TRBJ1-5
D gene: -
CDR3 protein: CATSRDTVSNQPQHF
CDR3 DNA: TGTGCCACCAGCAGAGACACGGTTAGCAATCAGCCCCAGCATTTT

V gene: TRBV28
clone size: -
J gene: TRBJ1-1
D gene: -
CDR3 protein: CASSPADSGTEAFF
CDR3 DNA: TGTGCCAGCAGTCCCGCGGACAGTGGGACTGAAGCTTTCTTT

V gene: TRBV28
clone size: -
J gene: TRBJ1-1
D gene: -
CDR3 protein: CASSFGGGLENTEAFF
CDR3 DNA: TGTGCCAGCAGTTTTGGGGGGGGGCTGGAGAACACTGAAGCTTTCTTT

V gene: TRBV25-1
clone size: -
J gene: TRBJ2-1
D gene: -
CDR3 protein: CACTGSSYNEQFF
CDR3 DNA: TGTGCCTGTACGGGGAGCTCCTACAATGAGCAGTTCTTC

V gene: TRBV7-3
clone size: -
J gene: TRBJ2-2
D gene: -
CDR3 protein: CASSSSGELFF
CDR3 DNA: TGTGCCAGCAGCTCTTCCGGGGAGCTGTTTTTT

V gene: TRBV18
clone size: once
J gene: TRBJ1-4
D gene: TRBD1
CDR3 protein: CASSPLGGQGDEKLFF
CDR3 DNA: TGTGCCAGCTCACCCCTCGGGGGACAGGGTGATGAAAAACTGTTTTTT

V gene: TRBV30
clone size: -
J gene: TRBJ2-7
D gene: -
CDR3 protein: CAWSFMEQSYEQYF
CDR3 DNA: TGTGCCTGGAGTTTTATGGAACAGTCCTACGAGCAGTACTTC

V gene: TRBV28
clone size: -
J gene: TRBJ1-4
D gene: TRBD1
CDR3 protein: CASSPGQGEEKLFF
CDR3 DNA: TGTGCCAGCAGTCCGGGACAGGGGGAAGAAAAACTGTTTTTT

V gene: TRBV5-6
clone size: -
J gene: TRBJ1-2
D gene: -
CDR3 protein: CASGSLQVTRGYTF
CDR3 DNA: TGTGCCAGCGGCAGCCTACAAGTTACGCGTGGCTACACCTTC

V gene: TRBV5-5
clone size: -
J gene: TRBJ1-4
D gene: -
CDR3 protein: CASSLQGIEKLFF
CDR3 DNA: TGTGCCAGCAGCTTGCAGGGGATCGAAAAACTGTTTTTT

V gene: TRBV25-1
clone size: -
J gene: TRBJ1-2
D gene: -
CDR3 protein: CASSEGGNYGYTF
CDR3 DNA: TGTGCCAGCAGTGAAGGGGGGAACTATGGCTACACCTTC

V gene: TRBV11-2
clone size: once
J gene: TRBJ2-7
D gene: -
CDR3 protein: CASSRSSSLYEQYF
CDR3 DNA: TGTGCCAGCAGCAGATCGAGCTCCCTCTACGAGCAGTACTTC

V gene: TRBV18
clone size: -
J gene: TRBJ2-2
D gene: -
CDR3 protein: CASSPLSGDTGELFF
CDR3 DNA: TGTGCCAGCTCACCACTGTCGGGGGACACCGGGGAGCTGTTTTTT

V gene: TRBV5-6
clone size: -
J gene: TRBJ1-3
D gene: -
CDR3 protein: CASSPATEFYSGNTIYF
CDR3 DNA: TGTGCCAGCAGCCCGGCGACGGAGTTTTACTCTGGAAACACCATATATTTT

V gene: TRBV6-6
clone size: -
J gene: TRBJ2-7
D gene: TRBD2
CDR3 protein: CASRTGGEQYF
CDR3 DNA: TGTGCCAGCAGAACGGGGGGGGAGCAGTACTTC

V gene: TRBV7-9
clone size: few
J gene: TRBJ1-5
D gene: TRBD1
CDR3 protein: CASSSQGSNQPQHF
CDR3 DNA: TGTGCCAGCAGCTCACAGGGGAGCAATCAGCCCCAGCATTTT

V gene: TRBV30
clone size: -
J gene: TRBJ1-5
D gene: -
CDR3 protein: CAWRLGGGRQPQHF
CDR3 DNA: TGTGCCTGGAGGCTTGGGGGGGGACGACAGCCCCAGCATTTT

V gene: TRBV5-1
clone size: -
J gene: TRBJ1-5
D gene: -
CDR3 protein: CASSSGVGQPQHF
CDR3 DNA: TGCGCCAGCAGCTCCGGAGTGGGTCAGCCCCAGCATTTT

V gene: TRBV5-4
clone size: -
J gene: TRBJ2-1
D gene: TRBD2
CDR3 protein: CASSLAGGTYNEQFF
CDR3 DNA: TGTGCCAGCAGCTTAGCGGGAGGGACCTACAATGAGCAGTTCTTC

V gene: TRBV9
clone size: -
J gene: TRBJ1-3
D gene: -
CDR3 protein: CASSVGSRAGNTIYF
CDR3 DNA: TGTGCCAGCAGCGTAGGAAGCAGGGCTGGAAACACCATATATTTT

V gene: TRBV5-6
clone size: -
J gene: TRBJ1-2
D gene: -
CDR3 protein: CASSSEGNYYGYTF
CDR3 DNA: TGTGCCAGCAGCTCGGAAGGCAATTACTATGGCTACACCTTC

V gene: TRBV6-6
clone size: -
J gene: TRBJ1-4
D gene: TRBD1
CDR3 protein: CASTNRGSDEKLFF
CDR3 DNA: TGTGCCAGCACCAACAGGGGATCGGATGAAAAACTGTTTTTT

V gene: TRBV2
clone size: -
J gene: TRBJ1-5
D gene: -
CDR3 protein: CASSEKGGRNQPQHF
CDR3 DNA: TGTGCCAGCAGTGAAAAGGGGGGTCGCAATCAGCCCCAGCATTTT